This T cell receptor (beta chain) was recorded in a study of OX40 agonist ivuxolimab in advanced cancers. Regarding the complete study: Ivuxolimab was a fully human IgG2 agonistic monoclonal antibody targeting the costimulatory receptor OX40 (CD134). Intravenous ivuxolimab was administered to patients every 2 weeks at six dose levels: 0.01, 0.1, 0.3, 1.5, 3 and 10 mg/kg. Of the approximately 54 dose-escalation patients, hepatocellular carcinoma was present in about 19, melanoma in around 15, renal cell carcinoma in 9 and head and neck cancer in 9. A male proportion of roughly 85% and a mean age of approximately 61 years, ranging from 23 to 79, were recorded for the dose-escalation cohort. Patients were allowed to have had prior anti-PD-1, anti-PD-L1 or anti-CTLA-4 therapy, and around 40% of the dose-escalation patients had previously received checkpoint inhibitors. Partial responses were achieved by three dose-escalation patients, of whom one had hepatocellular carcinoma and two had cutaneous melanoma. The point of sequencing TCRbeta in the periphery was to test whether ivuxolimab changed TCR sequence diversity and drove clonal T-cell expansion. The monotherapy dose-escalation portion (N ≈ 57 patients) of the phase I ivuxolimab trial is reported in the paper.

The CDR1 and CDR2 encoded by the germline V gene are SGHDT and YYEEEE. Taken from cysteine to phenylalanine, the CDR3 has 14 residues. Here the CDR3 DNA is all that survives: 42 bases in frame from base 1. The germline ends are 9 bases apart after V is trimmed by 3 bases and J by 2 bases. Summary of the overall study and its limitations: Low levels of normalized T-cell clonal expansion were also seen in some patients who did not respond. The antigen specificity of the peripheral T cells that underwent clonal expansion was not determined. At doses of 0.1 to 3.0 mg/kg, clonal expansion of both CD4+ and CD8+ T cells in blood was seen between baseline and week 6. Partial responders in the 0.1-3.0 mg/kg groups had among the lowest normalized peripheral clonal expansion, especially among CD8+ T cells. After ivuxolimab, expanded clones were on average more numerous among CD8+ T cells than among CD4+ T cells.

As regards this clone: Its binding antigen is unknown. Base qualities are missing; no much larger clone stands one base away.

Genomic DNA was extracted from sorted cells for sequencing of the TCRbeta CDR3 region. The immunoSEQ Assay was used to sequence the TCRbeta CDR3 regions. Held by TCRdb, this immuneACCESS table contains in-frame sequences only and omits some clones. Under half of the omission traces to an unresolved V gene where checked; the cause of the rest is unknown. This sample gives about 54,000 clones in total; approximately 85% of them show up just once. Around 1.3% of the sample is taken by the ten largest. Patients with autoimmune disease history or receiving systemic immunosuppression were excluded from the trial. Peripheral blood for TCR sequencing was drawn from every dose cohort at baseline, at cycle 4 day 1 and at cycle 7 day 1. Samples were obtained from an open-label, multicenter, first-in-human phase I dose-escalation trial of ivuxolimab. The trial enrolled adults with locally advanced or metastatic head and neck squamous cell, hepatocellular, melanoma or renal cell carcinoma. CD4+ and CD8+ T cells were sorted separately from peripheral blood before TCR sequencing.

The clonotype was recovered from an adult with an advanced solid tumor such as melanoma, head and neck, liver or kidney cancer. The V and J segments used are TRBV5-6 and TRBJ2-1, and possibly TRBD2, on 6 matching bases. The starting material was CD4+ or CD8+ T cells sorted from blood, obtained in a trial of the OX40 agonist ivuxolimab. The DNA reads TGTGCCAGCAGCTGGAGGGGCCCCTACAATGAGCAGTTCTTC. The translation is CASSWRGPYNEQFF.